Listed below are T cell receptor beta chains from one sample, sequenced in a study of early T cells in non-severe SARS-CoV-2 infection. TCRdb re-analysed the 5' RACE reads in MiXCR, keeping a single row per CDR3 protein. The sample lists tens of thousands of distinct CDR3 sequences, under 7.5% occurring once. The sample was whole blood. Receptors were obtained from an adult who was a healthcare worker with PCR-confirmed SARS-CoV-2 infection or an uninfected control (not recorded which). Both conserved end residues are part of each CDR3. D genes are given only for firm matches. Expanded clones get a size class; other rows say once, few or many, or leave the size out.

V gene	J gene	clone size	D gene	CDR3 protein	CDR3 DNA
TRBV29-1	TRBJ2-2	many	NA	CSVAGYRYTGELFF	TGCAGCGTTGCGGGCTACCGTTACACCGGGGAGCTGTTTTTT
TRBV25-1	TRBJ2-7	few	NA	CASSGYLGTYEQYF	TGTGCCAGCAGTGGCTACCTCGGGACCTACGAGCAGTACTTC
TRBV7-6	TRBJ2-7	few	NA	CASSSWGPSYEQYF	TGTGCCAGCAGCTCGTGGGGACCCTCCTACGAGCAGTACTTC
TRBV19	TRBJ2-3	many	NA	CASSRADTQYF	TGTGCCAGTAGCAGGGCGGACACGCAGTATTTT
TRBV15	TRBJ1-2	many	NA	CATSRDLRQELYTF	TGTGCCACCAGCAGAGATCTCCGGCAGGAGCTTTACACCTTC
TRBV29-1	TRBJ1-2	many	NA	CSGTGLANYGYTF	TGCAGCGGAACAGGTTTAGCTAACTATGGCTACACCTTC
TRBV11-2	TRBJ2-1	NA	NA	CASSPLYNEQFF	TGTGCCAGCAGCCCCCTTTACAATGAGCAGTTCTTC
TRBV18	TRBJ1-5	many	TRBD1	CASSPAGGGQPQHF	TGTGCCAGCTCACCGGCAGGGGGGGGTCAGCCCCAGCATTTT
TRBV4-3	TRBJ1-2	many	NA	CASSPPGLREIIYGYTF	TGCGCCAGCAGCCCTCCTGGCCTAAGGGAAATCATCTATGGCTACACCTTC
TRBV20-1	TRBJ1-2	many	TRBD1	CSAEGTGGQGYGYTF	TGCAGTGCAGAAGGGACAGGGGGACAGGGGTATGGCTACACCTTC
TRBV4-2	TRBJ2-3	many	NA	CASSQDGPSTDTQYF	TGTGCCAGCAGCCAAGATGGGCCTAGCACAGATACGCAGTATTTT
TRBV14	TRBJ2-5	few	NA	CASSYEFRSQETQYF	TGTGCCAGCAGCTATGAGTTTCGGAGCCAAGAGACCCAGTACTTC
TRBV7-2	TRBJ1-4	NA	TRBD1	CASSPVLQGAWVWEKLFF	TGTGCCAGCAGCCCCGTATTACAGGGGGCCTGGGTATGGGAAAAACTGTTTTTT
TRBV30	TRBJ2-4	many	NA	CAWKMWQPLAKNIQYF	TGTGCCTGGAAAATGTGGCAGCCTCTGGCCAAAAACATTCAGTACTTC
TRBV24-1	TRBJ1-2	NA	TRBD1	CATTRQGAGYGYTF	TGTGCCACCACGAGACAGGGGGCCGGCTATGGCTACACCTTC
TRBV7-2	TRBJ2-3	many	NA	CASSLAPGDTQYF	TGTGCCAGCAGCTTAGCGCCGGGAGATACGCAGTATTTT
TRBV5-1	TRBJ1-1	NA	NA	CASSPGGGSRNTEAFF	TGCGCCAGCAGCCCAGGAGGGGGGTCAAGGAACACTGAAGCTTTCTTT
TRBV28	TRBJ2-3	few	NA	CASSLWAGSDTQYF	TGTGCCAGCAGTTTATGGGCAGGGTCGGATACGCAGTATTTT
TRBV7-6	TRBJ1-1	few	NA	CASSLQPAGNTEAFF	TGTGCCAGCAGCCTTCAGCCGGCGGGGAACACTGAAGCTTTCTTT
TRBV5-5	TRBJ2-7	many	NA	CASSLASTEDEQYF	TGTGCCAGCAGCTTAGCCAGCACGGAAGACGAGCAGTACTTC